This TCR beta chain was profiled in a study of cytotoxic CD8 clonotypes in ibrutinib-treated CLL. Study observations and caveats: Sustained-remission and progressing patients had different sampling times. Age-matched healthy donor levels were exceeded by baseline clonality, which tracked circulating CD8+ T-cell counts.

There are a few counts of this clone. Its target is unknown. The CDR3 length is 14 residues. In germline, CDR1 is SGHTA, CDR2 FQGNSA. The V end lost 2 bases, the J end lost 4 bases, and 11 bases lay between the germline ends. Clones were read by immunoSEQ multiplex PCR, and TCRdb kept only the in-frame ones, dropping some. This table holds about 68,000 clones, 68% found once. This sequence was found in a human donor with chronic lymphocytic leukemia. Sequencing used PBMCs, obtained after 12 months of ibrutinib treatment. The chain carries TRBV7-2 and TRBJ1-1; no definite D call. In DNA form, the CDR3 reads TGTGCCAGCAGCTTAAGCACCGTCGGCACTGAAGCTTTCTTT. This encodes CASSLSTVGTEAFF.